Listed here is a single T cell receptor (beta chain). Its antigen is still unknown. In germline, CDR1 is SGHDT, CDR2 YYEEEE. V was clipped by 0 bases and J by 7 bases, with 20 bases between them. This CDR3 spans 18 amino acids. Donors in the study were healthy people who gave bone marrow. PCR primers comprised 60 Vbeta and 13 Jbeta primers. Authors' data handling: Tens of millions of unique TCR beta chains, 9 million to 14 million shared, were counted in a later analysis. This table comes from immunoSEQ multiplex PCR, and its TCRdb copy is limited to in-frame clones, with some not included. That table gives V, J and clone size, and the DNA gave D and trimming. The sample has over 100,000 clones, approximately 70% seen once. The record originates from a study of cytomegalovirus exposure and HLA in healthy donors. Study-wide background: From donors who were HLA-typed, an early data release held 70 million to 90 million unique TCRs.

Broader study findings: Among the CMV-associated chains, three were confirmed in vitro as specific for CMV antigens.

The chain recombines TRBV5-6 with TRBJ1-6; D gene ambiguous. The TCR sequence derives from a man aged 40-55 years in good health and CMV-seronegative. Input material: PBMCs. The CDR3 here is CASSLESAQRGLNSPLHF. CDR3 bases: TGTGCCAGCAGCTTGGAATCCGCTCAACGGGGTTTGAATTCACCCCTCCACTTT.